These 17 T cell receptor beta chains were sequenced from one sample in a study of cytomegalovirus exposure and HLA in healthy donors. This PCR relied on a set of 60 Vbeta primers and 13 Jbeta primers. Some clones are missing from TCRdb's copy, which holds only in-frame ones; the method was immunoSEQ multiplex PCR. The data contain 100,000 or so clones, approximately 84% of them singletons. Input material: PBMCs. All receptors come from a man aged 18-30 years in good health and CMV-seronegative.

The chain is built from TRBV7-9 and TRBJ1-5; the match to TRBD1 covers 7 bases. The CDR3 contains 14 residues. Trimming took 5 bases from V and 2 from J; bases not matched to a gene: 3. The germline CDR1 and CDR2 sequences are SEHNR and FQNEAQ (reference sequence). DNA for the CDR3: TGTGCCAGCAGCGCCGGGACAGGCAATCAGCCCCAGCATTTT. Translation: CASSAGTGNQPQHF. Full variable domain (rest looked up from reference TRBV7-9 and TRBJ1-5): DTGVSQNPRHKITKRGQNVTFRCDPISEHNRLYWYRQTLGQGPEFLTYFQNEAQLEKSRLLSDRFSAERPKGSFSTLEIQRTEQGDSAMYLCASSAGTGNQPQHFGDGTRLSIL.

V is TRBV6-5 and J is TRBJ1-6; 10 bases align to TRBD1. After removal of 6 bases from V and 8 bases from J, the junction contained 4 bases not matched to a gene. CDR3 size: 14 residues. Germline V lookup: CDR1 MNHEY, CDR2 SVGAGI. Written as DNA, the CDR3 is TGTGCCAGCAGACCAGACAGGGGGCATTCACCCCTCCACTTT. This translates into CASRPDRGHSPLHF.

This clone was picked up one time. The chain is built from TRBV7-2 and TRBJ1-4; D is unresolved. The CDR3 has 15 amino acids. V dropped 1 base and J dropped 6 bases, with 12 bases sitting between them. The germline V gene encodes CDR1 SGHTA and CDR2 FQGNSA. The CDR3 sequence is CASSLGGRRDEKLFF. Here the CDR3 DNA reads TGTGCCAGCAGCTTAGGAGGCAGGCGGGATGAAAAACTGTTTTTT.

This clone was seen once. The V call is TRBV29-1, the J call TRBJ2-6; TRBD1 is a possible D gene (5 bases). Germline V gives CDR1 SQVTM, CDR2 ANQGSEA. The CDR3 sequence is 13 residues long. Trimming left V 6 bases short and J 2 bases short, with 8 bases between. The CDR3 is CSVPGPGANVLTF. Written as DNA, the CDR3 is TGCAGCGTGCCAGGGCCTGGGGCCAACGTCCTGACTTTC.

A single count supports this clone. This chain links TRBV29-1 with TRBJ2-7, with 11 positions matching TRBD2. This CDR3 has 13 amino acids. V lost 7 bases, J lost 6 bases, and 8 bases stayed unmatched. Per the germline V gene, CDR1 is SQVTM and CDR2 is ANQGSEA. The CDR3 region has the DNA TGCAGCGGCATACTAGCGGGAGTTTCCGAGCAGTACTTC. This gives the protein CSGILAGVSEQYF.

In its sample, this clone was seen a few times. The J gene is TRBJ2-1, the V gene TRBV7-2; 14 bases match TRBD2. CDR1 SGHTA and CDR2 FQGNSA come from the germline V gene. The CDR3 covers 16 residues. The ends lost 8 bases at V and 10 bases at J; junction bases unmatched: 13. The CDR3: CASLQTSGRAWEEQFF. The DNA of the CDR3 is TGTGCCAGCCTTCAGACTAGCGGGAGGGCCTGGGAGGAGCAGTTCTTC.

This clone was recorded only once. The DNA for the CDR3 is TGCGCCAGCAGCTTGGGGGACAGAGACTCCTACGAGCAGTACTTC. The encoded protein is CASSLGDRDSYEQYF. The chain recombines TRBV5-1 with TRBJ2-7, with 7 bases lining up with TRBD1. The CDR3 consists of 15 residues. The V gene end was trimmed by 0 bases and the J gene end by 0 bases; junction bases not matched to a gene: 3. Looked up from germline, CDR1 is SGHRS and CDR2 is YFSETQ.

This clone was picked up one time. The chain uses TRBV28 and TRBJ2-5, with D tentatively TRBD2 (5 bases). Trimming removed 7 bases from V and 5 bases from J, with 11 bases in between. Germline CDR1 MDHEN, CDR2 SYDVKM. The CDR3 covers 12 residues. The chain's CDR3 is CASKSGVETQYF. The CDR3, as DNA: TGTGCCAGCAAGTCCGGGGTCGAGACCCAGTACTTC.

CDR3 sequence reads: CASSFGGLANEQFF. CDR3 coding DNA: TGTGCCAGCAGTTTTGGTGGACTAGCCAATGAGCAGTTCTTC. V is TRBV28 and J is TRBJ2-1, with 8 bases that match TRBD2. CDR1 is MDHEN and CDR2 is SYDVKM in the germline V gene. This CDR3 has 14 residues. V lost 3 bases to trimming and J lost 6 bases; unmatched junction nucleotides: 4.

V gene TRBV2 combines with J gene TRBJ2-1; 13 bases fit TRBD2. Germline V gives CDR1 SNHLY, CDR2 FYNNEI. This CDR3 region has 19 residues. Trimming removed 0 bases from V and 3 bases from J; junction bases left unmatched: 8. In DNA, the CDR3 is TGTGCCAGCAGTGAAGCCGGGACTAGCGGGATTAGAAACTACAATGAGCAGTTCTTC. Protein product: CASSEAGTSGIRNYNEQFF. Variable domain in full (rest from reference TRBV2 and TRBJ2-1): EPEVTQTPSHQVTQMGQEVILRCVPISNHLYFYWYRQILGQKVEFLVSFYNNEISEKSEIFDDQFSVERPDGSNFTLKIRSTKLEDSAMYFCASSEAGTSGIRNYNEQFFGPGTRLTVL.

V usage is TRBV6-4 and J usage is TRBJ2-1; 9 nucleotides agree with TRBD2. After removal of 1 base from V and 9 bases from J, the junction contained 10 bases not matched to a gene. The CDR3 length is 16 residues. Germline V gives CDR1 MRHNA, CDR2 SNTAGT. CDR3 in amino acids: CASSDLSAGGPSEQFF. In DNA form, the CDR3 reads TGTGCCAGCAGTGACTTATCGGCGGGAGGGCCCAGTGAGCAGTTCTTC.

The genes are TRBV2 and TRBJ1-1; 8 positions match TRBD1. With V trimmed by 5 bases and J by 3 bases, 2 bases remained unmatched. The CDR3 length is 13 residues. CDR1 and CDR2 (germline): SNHLY, FYNNEI. The CDR3 bases are TGTGCCAGCAGTCACAGGGGGGACACTGAAGCTTTCTTT. The encoded protein is CASSHRGDTEAFF.

This rearrangement joins TRBV5-1 to TRBJ1-1, with 7 nucleotides matching TRBD1. CDR1 is SGHRS and CDR2 is YFSETQ in the germline V gene. Unmatched junction bases numbered 3, after V lost 0 bases and J lost 7 bases. The CDR3 totals 13 residues. CDR3 residues: CASSLGQGLEAFF. CDR3 coding DNA: TGCGCCAGCAGCTTGGGACAGGGACTTGAAGCTTTCTTT.

The chain employs TRBV5-1 and TRBJ1-5; D unclear. Looked up from germline, CDR1 is SGHRS and CDR2 is YFSETQ. The CDR3 is 14 amino acids. V lost 4 bases, J lost 5 bases, and 13 bases lay in between. Here the CDR3 reads CASSPTSGDQPQHF. Written as DNA, the CDR3 is TGCGCCAGCAGCCCCACGAGCGGAGATCAGCCCCAGCATTTT.

This chain links TRBV7-2 with TRBJ2-1, with D possibly matching TRBD1 (6 bases). The CDR3 extends over 15 amino acids. From germline, CDR1 is SGHTA and CDR2 FQGNSA. Deletions cut 3 bases from V and 8 bases from J, with 17 bases between. The CDR3: CASSFTGTYADEQFF. For the CDR3, the DNA is TGTGCCAGCAGCTTCACCGGGACATATGCGGATGAGCAGTTCTTC.

The genes are TRBV5-1 and TRBJ2-3, with D maybe TRBD1 (5 bases). Trimming removed 0 bases at V and 8 bases at J, with 28 bases between. The CDR3 is made up of 19 amino acids. The germline gives CDR1 SGHRS, CDR2 YFSETQ. The CDR3, as DNA: TGCGCCAGCAGCTTGGACAGGTTCGAAACGGCTATAAGTATGAGTACGCAGTATTTT. Translation: CASSLDRFETAISMSTQYF.

This clone was counted once. The genes are TRBV5-1 and TRBJ1-5; TRBD1 might be the D (5 bases). Trimming removed 2 bases from V and 3 bases from J, with 12 bases in between. Germline CDR1 and CDR2: SGHRS and YFSETQ. The CDR3 is 15 amino acids. CDR3 in amino acids: CASSFTTGDNQPQHF. The CDR3 DNA reads TGCGCCAGCAGCTTTACCACAGGCGACAATCAGCCCCAGCATTTT.